The clone carrying this T cell receptor (beta chain) turned up a few times. Its antigen remains unknown. General study results and limits: Tumor memory CD4+ T cell TCR gene usage was found to cluster with blood and lymph node memory CD4+ cells and with lymph node naive CD4+ cells.

The CDR3 totals 17 residues. From germline, CDR1 is MGHRA and CDR2 YSYEKL. With 3 bases clipped from V and 1 base from J, the junction kept 5 bases outside the gene matches. Full-length variable regions came from constant-region reverse primers plus semi-nested Nested Universal Primer A PCR. TCRdb re-analysed the 5' RACE reads in MiXCR, keeping a single row per CDR3 protein. Of some 62,000 distinct CDR3 sequences in the sample, around 30% were seen once. This chain uses TRBV4-1 with TRBJ2-1; 11 nucleotides line up with TRBD2. The sample taken for sequencing was tumor-infiltrating naive CD4+ T cells sorted from the breast tumor. Subset in this sample: naive CD4+ T cells, CD4+CD45RA+CD25-. This clonotype originated in a female donor with breast cancer. CDR3 DNA sequence: TGCGCCAGCAGCCAGTTGACTAGCGGGAAATCCTACAATGAGCAGTTCTTC. Amino acid sequence: CASSQLTSGKSYNEQFF.